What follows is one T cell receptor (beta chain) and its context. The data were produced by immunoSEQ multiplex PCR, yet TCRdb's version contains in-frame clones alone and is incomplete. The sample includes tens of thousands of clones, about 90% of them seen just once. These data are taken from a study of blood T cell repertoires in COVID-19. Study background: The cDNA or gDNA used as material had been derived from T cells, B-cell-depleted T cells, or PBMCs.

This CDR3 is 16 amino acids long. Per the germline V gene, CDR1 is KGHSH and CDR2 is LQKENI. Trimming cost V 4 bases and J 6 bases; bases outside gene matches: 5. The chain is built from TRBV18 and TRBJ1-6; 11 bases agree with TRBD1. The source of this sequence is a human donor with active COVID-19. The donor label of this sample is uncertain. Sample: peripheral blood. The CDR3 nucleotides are TGTGCCAGCTCACTGGACAGGGGGCAGGGTAATTCACCCCTCCACTTT. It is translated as CASSLDRGQGNSPLHF. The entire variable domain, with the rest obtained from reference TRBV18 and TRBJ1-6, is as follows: NAGVMQNPRHLVRRRGQEARLRCSPMKGHSHVYWYRQLPEEGLKFMVYLQKENIIDESGMPKERFSAEFPKEGPSILRIQQVVRGDSAAYFCASSLDRGQGNSPLHFGNGTRLTVT.